This T cell receptor (beta chain) emerged from a study of cytomegalovirus exposure and HLA in healthy donors. Overall study results and limits: Presence/absence comparisons presumed near-even sequencing depth among donors. A cluster of highly shared sequence variants was likely a sequencing artifact.

This CDR3 region has 15 residues. The V segment lost 0 bases and the J segment 6 bases; nucleotides outside the gene matches: 9. Germline CDR1 and CDR2: SGDLS and YYNGEE. As concerns this clone: Its antigen is undetermined.

The PCR made use of 60 Vbeta and 13 Jbeta primers. Sequencing was performed with immunoSEQ multiplex PCR; in TCRdb, only in-frame clones are kept and a portion is missing. The data show about 120,000 clones, and the top ten clones hold approximately 1.8%. Source material: PBMCs. The sequence was collected from a man aged 18 to 30 in good health and CMV-seronegative. The chain carries TRBV9 and TRBJ2-7; 7 bases line up with TRBD2. CDR3 sequence (DNA): TGTGCCAGCAGCGTAGAACCCGGGAGGATCGGCGAGCAGTACTTC. Amino acids: CASSVEPGRIGEQYF.